Listed below are T cell receptor beta chains from one sample, sequenced in a study of T cell changes during pregnancy in multiple sclerosis. The data were produced by immunoSEQ multiplex PCR, yet TCRdb's version contains in-frame clones alone and is incomplete. The sample has around 59,000 clones, approximately 92% seen once; the top ten hold 0.85%. The specimen comprised peripheral blood, sampled in the first trimester of pregnancy. The receptor set was obtained from a female donor with multiple sclerosis, enrolled in a pregnancy study. Each CDR3 is given without its conserved first and last residue. Rows may omit the clone size; those that give it use once, few, many or a size class.

cdr3_aa	v_call	clone_size	j_call
ASSLAGGPSGNTIY	TRBV7-2	-	TRBJ1-3
ASSGLAGGTDTQY	TRBV9	-	TRBJ2-3
ASRAGGAGDTQY	TRBV6-4	-	TRBJ2-3
ASGGAGALTEAF	TRBV7-9	few	TRBJ1-1
ASSLAGSTDTQY	TRBV7-2	-	TRBJ2-3
ASSYPGFADTQY	TRBV7-2	-	TRBJ2-3
ASSLGNPGTEAF	TRBV18	-	TRBJ1-1
ASSQVLFYPRYSNTEAF	TRBV4-1	-	TRBJ1-1
ASSPRDRKDQPQH	TRBV7-2	once	TRBJ1-5
ASTGGETQY	TRBV11-2	-	TRBJ2-5
ASSPGQGNTEAF	TRBV18	once	TRBJ1-1
ASSVRDTAYEQY	TRBV9	-	TRBJ2-7
ASSNTGFYGYT	TRBV25-1	-	TRBJ1-2
ASSLTGGFGETQY	TRBV7-3	-	TRBJ2-5
AWSTGADTQY	TRBV30	-	TRBJ2-3
ASSEGQYNQPQH	TRBV4-1	-	TRBJ1-5
ASSHRGEGTQPQH	TRBV19	-	TRBJ1-5
ASSFLLQGANYGYT	TRBV5-6	-	TRBJ1-2
ASSLTGRSSYNEQF	TRBV9	-	TRBJ2-1
ASSLGTGARQPQH	TRBV7-9	-	TRBJ1-5
ASSLGASGGLPREQY	TRBV5-4	-	TRBJ2-7
ASFWGSGGSGELF	TRBV6-5	-	TRBJ2-2
ASSFGTGGRNEQF	TRBV27	-	TRBJ2-1
ASSPDSNTNYGYT	TRBV18	-	TRBJ1-2
ASSPPGGNIQY	TRBV7-3	-	TRBJ2-4
ASSPAREYGYT	TRBV7-9	-	TRBJ1-2
AWASGGLSYEQY	TRBV30	-	TRBJ2-7
ASSFDRGETEAF	TRBV13	-	TRBJ1-1